This TCR beta chain was recorded in a study of T cell clonality in common variable immunodeficiency. Looked up from germline, CDR1 is SEHNR and CDR2 is FQNEAQ (reference sequence). The CDR3 contains 15 residues. Trimming removed 6 bases from V and 0 bases from J; junction bases left unmatched: 7. Assay: immunoSEQ multiplex PCR; the TCRdb copy retains only in-frame clones and omits some. The repertoire shows around 52,000 clones, none seen only once; the top ten take approximately 5.5%. Both groups were predominantly of Caucasian heritage. In its sample, this clone was seen many times. The read gets to within 3 residues of the CDR3 end, and the germline J gene fills in the rest.

The specimen sequenced was peripheral blood mononuclear cells. The chain carries TRBV7-9 and TRBJ1-1; 7 nucleotides agree with TRBD1. The clonotype originates from a person between 18 and 69 years old in good health. The sequenced CDR3 bases are TGTGCCAGCAGACGGGACAGTGCGATGAACACTGAA. Protein sequence: CASRRDSAMNTE. The CDR3 reads in full as CASRRDSAMNTEAFF.